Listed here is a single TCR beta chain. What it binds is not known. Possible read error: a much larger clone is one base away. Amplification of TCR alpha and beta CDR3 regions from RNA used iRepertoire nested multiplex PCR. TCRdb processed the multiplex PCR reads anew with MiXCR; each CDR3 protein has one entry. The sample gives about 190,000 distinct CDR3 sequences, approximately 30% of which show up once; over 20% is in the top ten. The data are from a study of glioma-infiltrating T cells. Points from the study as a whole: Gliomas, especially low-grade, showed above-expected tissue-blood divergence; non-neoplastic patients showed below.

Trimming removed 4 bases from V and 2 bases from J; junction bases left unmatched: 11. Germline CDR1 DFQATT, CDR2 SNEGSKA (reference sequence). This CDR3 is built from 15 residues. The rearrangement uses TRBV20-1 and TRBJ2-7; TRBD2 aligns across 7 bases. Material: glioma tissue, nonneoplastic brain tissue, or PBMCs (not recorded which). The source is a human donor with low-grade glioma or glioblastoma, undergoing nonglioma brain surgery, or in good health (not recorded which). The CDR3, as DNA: TGCAGTGCTAACCCTTGGTGGGAGGGCGCCTACGAGCAGTACTTC. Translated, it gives CSANPWWEGAYEQYF.